The table lists the clone carrying this T cell receptor (beta chain) with a count of one. The antigen remains undetermined. Healthy Caucasian individuals from Russia aged about 6 to 90 served as donors. This sample was included in a study of blood T cells in healthy people across ages. Study outcomes and limitations: Per million T cells, the diversity of TCR beta decreased roughly linearly as age advanced. Higher diversity, along with more naive CD4+ cells, distinguished long-lived donors from aged donors.

It was with a sample-barcoded 5' primer and a J-beta primer mix that a second PCR of roughly 6 to 11 cycles was run. Every sample returned 2.5 million or more CDR3-containing paired-end reads. TCRdb used MiXCR to reprocess the 5' RACE reads, holding one entry per CDR3 protein. The sample shows about 1.4 million distinct CDR3 sequences, around 59% of them seen only once. CDR1 is DFQATT, CDR2 SNEGSKA, per germline (reference sequence). This CDR3 has 15 amino acids. The trim removed 4 bases at V and 3 bases at J, leaving 7 bases unmatched. The receptor was derived from a man between 18 and 35 years old in good health. Sequencing was carried out using blood. This chain links TRBV20-1 with TRBJ2-5; 11 bases match TRBD2. The DNA for the CDR3 is TGCAGTGCTACTTCGACTAGCGGGGCCGAAGAGACCCAGTACTTC. It codes for CSATSTSGAEETQYF.